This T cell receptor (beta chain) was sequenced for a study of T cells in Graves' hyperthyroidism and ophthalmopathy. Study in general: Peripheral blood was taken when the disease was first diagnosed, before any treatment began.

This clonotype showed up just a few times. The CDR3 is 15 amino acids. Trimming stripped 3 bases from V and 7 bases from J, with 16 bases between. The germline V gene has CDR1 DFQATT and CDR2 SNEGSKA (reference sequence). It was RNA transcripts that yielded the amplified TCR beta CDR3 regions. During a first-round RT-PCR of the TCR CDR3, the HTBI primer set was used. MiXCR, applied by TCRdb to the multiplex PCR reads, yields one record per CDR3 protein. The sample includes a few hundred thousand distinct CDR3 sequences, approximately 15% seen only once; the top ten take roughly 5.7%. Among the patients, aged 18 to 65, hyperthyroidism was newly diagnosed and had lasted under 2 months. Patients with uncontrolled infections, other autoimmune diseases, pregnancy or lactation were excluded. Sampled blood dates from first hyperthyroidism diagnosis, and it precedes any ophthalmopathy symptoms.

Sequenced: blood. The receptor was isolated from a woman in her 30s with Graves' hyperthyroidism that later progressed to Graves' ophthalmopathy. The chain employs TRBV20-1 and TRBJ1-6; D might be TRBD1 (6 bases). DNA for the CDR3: TGCAGTGCTAGTGACTCGGGACAAACCAATTCACCCCTCCACTTT. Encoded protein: CSASDSGQTNSPLHF.